This TCR beta chain was recorded in a study of blood T cell repertoires in COVID-19. V was cut by 5 bases and J by 2 bases, with 13 bases left in between. This CDR3 contains 14 residues. The germline V gene has CDR1 SEHNR and CDR2 FQNEAQ (reference sequence). Data came from immunoSEQ multiplex PCR; TCRdb stores just in-frame clones and leaves some out. The profile shows roughly 310,000 clones, around 89% of them singletons. Enrollees, roughly 18 to 90 years old, lived in around 23 US areas. Cohorts were based on clinical histories the participants reported. V gene TRBV7-9 combines with J gene TRBJ2-7, with D possibly matching TRBD2 (5 bases). This clonotype was sampled from a woman in her thirties or forties who had recovered from COVID-19. Sequenced input: PBMCs or T cells enriched from blood (not recorded which). CDR3 sequence: CASSIAGAPYEQYF. The CDR3 nucleotides are TGTGCCAGCAGCATCGCGGGCGCACCCTACGAGCAGTACTTC. Complete variable domain (other parts from reference TRBV7-9 and TRBJ2-7): DTGVSQNPRHKITKRGQNVTFRCDPISEHNRLYWYRQTLGQGPEFLTYFQNEAQLEKSRLLSDRFSAERPKGSFSTLEIQRTEQGDSAMYLCASSIAGAPYEQYFGPGTRLTVT.